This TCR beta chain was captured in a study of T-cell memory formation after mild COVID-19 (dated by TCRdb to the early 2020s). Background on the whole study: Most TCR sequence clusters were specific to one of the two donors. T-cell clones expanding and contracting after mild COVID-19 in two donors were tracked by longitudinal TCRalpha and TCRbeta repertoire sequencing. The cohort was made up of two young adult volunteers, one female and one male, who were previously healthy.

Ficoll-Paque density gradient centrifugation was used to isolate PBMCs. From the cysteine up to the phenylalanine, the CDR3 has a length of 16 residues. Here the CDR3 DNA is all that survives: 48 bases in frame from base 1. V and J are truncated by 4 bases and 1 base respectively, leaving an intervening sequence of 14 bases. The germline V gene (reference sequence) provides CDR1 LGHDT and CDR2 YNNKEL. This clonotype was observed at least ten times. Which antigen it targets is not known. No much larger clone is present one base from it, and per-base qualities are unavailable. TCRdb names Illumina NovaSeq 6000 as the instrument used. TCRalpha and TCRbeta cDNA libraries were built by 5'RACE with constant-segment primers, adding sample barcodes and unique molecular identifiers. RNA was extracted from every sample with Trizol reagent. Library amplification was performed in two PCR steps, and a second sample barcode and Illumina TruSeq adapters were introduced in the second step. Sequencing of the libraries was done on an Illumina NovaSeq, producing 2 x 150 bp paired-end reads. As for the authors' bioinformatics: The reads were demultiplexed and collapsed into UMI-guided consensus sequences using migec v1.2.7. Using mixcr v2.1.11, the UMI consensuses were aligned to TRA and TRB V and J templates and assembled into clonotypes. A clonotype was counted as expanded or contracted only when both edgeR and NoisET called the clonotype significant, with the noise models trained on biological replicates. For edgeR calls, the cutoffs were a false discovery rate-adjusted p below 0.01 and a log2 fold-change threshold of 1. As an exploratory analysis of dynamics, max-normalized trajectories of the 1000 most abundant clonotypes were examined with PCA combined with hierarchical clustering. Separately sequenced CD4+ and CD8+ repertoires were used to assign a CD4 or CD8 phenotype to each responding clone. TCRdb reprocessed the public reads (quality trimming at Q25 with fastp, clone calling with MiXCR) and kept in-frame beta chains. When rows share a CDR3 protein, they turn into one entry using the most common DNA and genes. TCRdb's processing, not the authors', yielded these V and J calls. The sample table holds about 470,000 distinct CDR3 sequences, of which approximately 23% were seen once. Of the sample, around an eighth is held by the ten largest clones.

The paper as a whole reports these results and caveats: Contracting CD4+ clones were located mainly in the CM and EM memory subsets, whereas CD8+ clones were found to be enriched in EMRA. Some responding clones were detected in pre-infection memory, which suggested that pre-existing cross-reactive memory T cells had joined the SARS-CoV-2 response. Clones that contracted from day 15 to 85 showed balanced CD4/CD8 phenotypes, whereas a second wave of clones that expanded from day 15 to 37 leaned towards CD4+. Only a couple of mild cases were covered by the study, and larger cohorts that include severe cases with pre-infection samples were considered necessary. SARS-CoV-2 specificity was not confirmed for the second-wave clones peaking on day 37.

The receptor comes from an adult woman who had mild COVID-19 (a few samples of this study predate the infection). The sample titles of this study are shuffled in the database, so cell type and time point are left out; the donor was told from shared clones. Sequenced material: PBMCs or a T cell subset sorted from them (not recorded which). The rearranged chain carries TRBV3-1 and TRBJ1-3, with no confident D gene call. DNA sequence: TGTGCCAGCAGCCCGTCTCAGGTTGGGTCTGGAAACACCATATATTTT. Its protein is CASSPSQVGSGNTIYF.